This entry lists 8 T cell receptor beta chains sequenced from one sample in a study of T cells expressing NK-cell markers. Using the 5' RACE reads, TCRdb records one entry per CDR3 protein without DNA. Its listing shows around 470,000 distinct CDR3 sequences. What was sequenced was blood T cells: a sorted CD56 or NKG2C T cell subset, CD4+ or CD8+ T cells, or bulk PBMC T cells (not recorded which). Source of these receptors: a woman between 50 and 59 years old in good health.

CDR3 sequence: CASRGSLVSTGTSSYNEQFF. V is TRBV5-1 and J is TRBJ2-1; TCRdb indicates TRBD1, and absent DNA this call remains unverified. CDR1 is SGHRS, CDR2 YFSETQ, per germline. The CDR3 has 20 residues.

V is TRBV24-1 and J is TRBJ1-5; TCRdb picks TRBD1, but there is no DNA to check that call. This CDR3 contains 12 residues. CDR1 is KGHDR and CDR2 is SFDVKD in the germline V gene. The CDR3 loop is CATGTGPQPQHF.

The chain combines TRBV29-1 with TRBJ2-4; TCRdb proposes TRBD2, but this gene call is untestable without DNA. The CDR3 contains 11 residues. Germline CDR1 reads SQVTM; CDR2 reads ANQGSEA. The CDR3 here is CSAERENIQYF.

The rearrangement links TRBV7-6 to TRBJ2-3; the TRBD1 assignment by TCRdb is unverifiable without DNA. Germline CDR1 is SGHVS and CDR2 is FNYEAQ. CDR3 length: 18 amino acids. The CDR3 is CASSKAGGARSGTDTQYF. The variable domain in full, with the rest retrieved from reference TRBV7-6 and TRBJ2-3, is GAGVSQSPRYKVTKRGQDVALRCDPISGHVSLYWYRQALGQGPEFLTYFNYEAQQDKSGLPNDRFSAERPEGSISTLTIQRTEQRDSAMYRCASSKAGGARSGTDTQYFGPGTRLTVL.

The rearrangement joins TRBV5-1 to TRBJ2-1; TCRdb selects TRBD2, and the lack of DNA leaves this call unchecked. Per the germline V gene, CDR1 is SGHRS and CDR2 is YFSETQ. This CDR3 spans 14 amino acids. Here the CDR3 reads CASSYGGNSYEQFF.

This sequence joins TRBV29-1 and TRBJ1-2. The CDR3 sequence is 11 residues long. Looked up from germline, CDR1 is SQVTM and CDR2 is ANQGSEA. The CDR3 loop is CSVDGNYGYTF.

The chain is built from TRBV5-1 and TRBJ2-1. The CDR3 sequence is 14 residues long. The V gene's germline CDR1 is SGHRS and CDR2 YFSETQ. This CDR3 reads CASSFLMGGDEQFF.

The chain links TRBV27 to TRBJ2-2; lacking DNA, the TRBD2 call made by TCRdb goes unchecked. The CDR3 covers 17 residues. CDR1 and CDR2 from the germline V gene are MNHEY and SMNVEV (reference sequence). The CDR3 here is CASSDYGASGDTGELFF.